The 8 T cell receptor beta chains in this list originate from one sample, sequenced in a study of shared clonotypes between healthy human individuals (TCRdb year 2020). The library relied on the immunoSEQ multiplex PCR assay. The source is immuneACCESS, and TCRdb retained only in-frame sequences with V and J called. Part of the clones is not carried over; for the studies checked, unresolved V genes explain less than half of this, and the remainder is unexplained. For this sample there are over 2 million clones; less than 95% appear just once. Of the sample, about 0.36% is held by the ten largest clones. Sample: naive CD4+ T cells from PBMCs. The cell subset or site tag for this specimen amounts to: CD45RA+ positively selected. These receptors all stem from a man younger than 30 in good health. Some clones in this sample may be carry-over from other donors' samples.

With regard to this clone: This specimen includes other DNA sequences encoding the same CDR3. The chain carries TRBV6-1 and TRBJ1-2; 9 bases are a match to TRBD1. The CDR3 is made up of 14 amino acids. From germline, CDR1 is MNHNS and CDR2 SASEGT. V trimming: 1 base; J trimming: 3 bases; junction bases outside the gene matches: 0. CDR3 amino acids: CASSEGQGDYGYTF. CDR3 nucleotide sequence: TGTGCCAGCAGTGAAGGACAGGGGGACTATGGCTACACCTTC.

The CDR3 DNA follows: TGCGCCAGCAGCTTAACTAGCGGGAGCTTTACAGATACGCAGTATTTT. Its translation: CASSLTSGSFTDTQYF. The genes are TRBV5-1 and TRBJ2-3; 11 positions agree with TRBD2. CDR3 size: 16 residues. The germline CDR1 and CDR2 sequences are SGHRS and YFSETQ. The ends lost 2 bases at V and 3 bases at J; junction bases unmatched: 5.

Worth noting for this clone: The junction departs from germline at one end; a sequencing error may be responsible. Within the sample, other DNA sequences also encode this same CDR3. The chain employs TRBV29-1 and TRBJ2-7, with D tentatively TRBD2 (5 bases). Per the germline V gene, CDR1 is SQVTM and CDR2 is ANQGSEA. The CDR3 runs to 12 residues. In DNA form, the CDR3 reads TGTAGCGCCGGACGGCTTGGCTACGAGCAGTACTTC. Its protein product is CSAGRLGYEQYF.

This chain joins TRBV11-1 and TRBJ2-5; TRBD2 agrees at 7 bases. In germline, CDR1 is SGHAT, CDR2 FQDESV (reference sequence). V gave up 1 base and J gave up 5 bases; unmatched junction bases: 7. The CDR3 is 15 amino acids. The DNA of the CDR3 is TGTGCCAGCAGCTTAGAGCTAGCGGCTAGGGAGACCCAGTACTTC. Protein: CASSLELAARETQYF.

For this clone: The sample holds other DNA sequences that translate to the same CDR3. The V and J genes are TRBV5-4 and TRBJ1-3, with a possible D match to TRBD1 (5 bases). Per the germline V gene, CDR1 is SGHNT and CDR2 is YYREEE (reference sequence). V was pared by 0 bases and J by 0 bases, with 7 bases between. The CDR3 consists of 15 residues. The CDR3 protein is CASSLGGGSGNTIYF. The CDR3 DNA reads TGTGCCAGCAGCTTGGGGGGCGGCTCTGGAAACACCATATATTTT.

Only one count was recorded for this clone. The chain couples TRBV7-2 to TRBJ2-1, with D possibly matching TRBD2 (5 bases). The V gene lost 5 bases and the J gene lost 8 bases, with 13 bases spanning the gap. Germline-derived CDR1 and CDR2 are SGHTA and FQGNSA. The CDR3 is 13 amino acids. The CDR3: CASSRDPGYEQFF. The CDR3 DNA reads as TGTGCCAGCAGCCGCGACCCGGGGTATGAGCAGTTCTTC.

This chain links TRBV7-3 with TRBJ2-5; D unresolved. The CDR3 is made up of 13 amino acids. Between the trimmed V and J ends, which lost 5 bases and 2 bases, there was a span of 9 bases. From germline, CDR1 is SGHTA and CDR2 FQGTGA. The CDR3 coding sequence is TGTGCCAGCAGCCCGAAGGTACAAGAGACCCAGTACTTC. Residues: CASSPKVQETQYF.

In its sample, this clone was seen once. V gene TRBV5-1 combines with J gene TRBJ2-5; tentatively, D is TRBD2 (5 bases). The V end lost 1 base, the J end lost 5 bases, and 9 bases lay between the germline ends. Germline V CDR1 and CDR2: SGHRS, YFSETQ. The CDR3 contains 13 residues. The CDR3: CASSLISDETQYF. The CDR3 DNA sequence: TGCGCCAGCAGCTTGATTAGCGACGAGACCCAGTACTTC. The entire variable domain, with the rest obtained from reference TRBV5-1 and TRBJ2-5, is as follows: KAGVTQTPRYLIKTRGQQVTLSCSPISGHRSVSWYQQTPGQGLQFLFEYFSETQRNKGNFPGRFSGRQFSNSRSEMNVSTLELGDSALYLCASSLISDETQYFGPGTRLLVL.